This T cell receptor (beta chain) is from a study of shared clonotypes between healthy human individuals. The CDR3 runs 16 residues. Germline V gene sequence: CDR1 SGDLS, CDR2 YYNGEE. V trimming: 0 bases; J trimming: 10 bases; junction bases outside the gene matches: 10. About this clone: The antigen is not known.

Study results and caveats: Incompleteness in sorted-subset sequencing, despite large depth, was shown by rarefaction. Four donors had around 5.2% of their naive CD4 clonotypes in common. Sequencing depth was predicted to influence how clonotypes are shared among donors.

Per the original data handling: Filtering of immunoSEQ junctional sequences could not match full-length read filtering. The table came from immunoSEQ multiplex PCR; TCRdb's copy has only in-frame clones and leaves some out. V and J calls and clone size are copied from that table; D and trimming were computed from the DNA. The sample has a few million clones; approximately 90% are singletons. This TCR came from a man younger than 30 in good health. The sequenced sample was naive CD4+ T cells sorted from blood. The subset: CD45RA+ positively selected. The rearrangement joins TRBV9 to TRBJ2-3, with TRBD2 matching over 11 bases. The CDR3 sequence: CASSVGPGTSGGAQYF. As DNA, the CDR3 is TGTGCCAGCAGCGTAGGCCCTGGGACTAGCGGTGGCGCGCAGTATTTT.